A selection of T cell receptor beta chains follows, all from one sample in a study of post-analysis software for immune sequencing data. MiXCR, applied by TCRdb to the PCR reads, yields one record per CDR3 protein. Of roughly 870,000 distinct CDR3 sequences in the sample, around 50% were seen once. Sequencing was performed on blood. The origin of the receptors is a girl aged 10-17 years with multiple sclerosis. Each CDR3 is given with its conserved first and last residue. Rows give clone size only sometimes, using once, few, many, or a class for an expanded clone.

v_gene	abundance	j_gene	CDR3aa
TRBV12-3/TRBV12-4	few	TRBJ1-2	CASSSWDRGASGYTF
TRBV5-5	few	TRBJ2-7	CASSPRGDRRAYEQYF
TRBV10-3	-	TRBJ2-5	CATSGRVGEIQYF
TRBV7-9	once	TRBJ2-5	CASSLPPQGEQYF
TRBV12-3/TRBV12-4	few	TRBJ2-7	CASSTGTGVSYEQYF
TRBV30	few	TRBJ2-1	CAWRALAPGKDEQFF
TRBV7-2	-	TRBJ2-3	CASRRLARPTDTQYF
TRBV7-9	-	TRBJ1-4	CASSLKGAPNEKLFF
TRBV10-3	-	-	CAIRETSLETQYF
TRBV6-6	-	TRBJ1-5	CASSFTTGGRRPQHF
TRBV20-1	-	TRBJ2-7	CSAAGPGDEQYF
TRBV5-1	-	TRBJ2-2	CASSLGSTANTGELFF
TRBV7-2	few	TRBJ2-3	CASSSQAGASTDTQYF
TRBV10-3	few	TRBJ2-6	CAILTGMETSGANVLTF
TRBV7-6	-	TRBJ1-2	CASSKRAGSYGYTF
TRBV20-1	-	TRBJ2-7	CSARDLVSYEQYF
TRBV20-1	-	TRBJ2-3	CSAQGGTQYF
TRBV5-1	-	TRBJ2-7	CASSLEADSTSYEQYF
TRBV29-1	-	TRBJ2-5	CSVDQGVGETQYF
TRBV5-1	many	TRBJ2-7	CASSLEAGISYEQYF
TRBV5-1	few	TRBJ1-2	CASSPSGEKYGYTF
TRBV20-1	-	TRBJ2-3	CSARDSGQGPDTQYF
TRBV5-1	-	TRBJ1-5	CASSLGFQSNQPQHF
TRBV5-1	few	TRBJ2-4	CASSLEGPLKYF
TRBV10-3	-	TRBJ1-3	CAIRDLMGQGKDGNTIYF
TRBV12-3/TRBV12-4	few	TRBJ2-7	CASSTNYEQYF